This T cell receptor beta chain was recorded in a study of blood T cell repertoires in COVID-19. About the research overall: Acute-phase and convalescent COVID-19 samples originated in the United States, Italy and Spain. Sources were T cells, B-cell-depleted T cells, or PBMCs; the material itself was cDNA or gDNA.

This CDR3 contains 16 residues. V gave up 0 bases and J gave up 1 base; unmatched junction bases: 4. In germline, CDR1 is MGHRA, CDR2 YSYEKL. Original methodology: Researchers report that nucleated cell counts were estimated from reference gene primer amplification. Clones were sequenced by immunoSEQ multiplex PCR, and TCRdb holds only the in-frame ones, with some missing. For V, J and clone size, that table is used; D and trimming come from the DNA. The repertoire holds 55,000 to 85,000 clones, with about nine tenths as singletons. The sequence was collected from a young woman with acute or convalescent COVID-19. Source material: peripheral blood. The rearrangement links TRBV4-1 to TRBJ2-7; 9 bases align to TRBD2. The DNA for the CDR3 is TGCGCCAGCAGCCAAGATCTTAGCGGGGGATCCTACGAGCAGTACTTC. Protein product: CASSQDLSGGSYEQYF.